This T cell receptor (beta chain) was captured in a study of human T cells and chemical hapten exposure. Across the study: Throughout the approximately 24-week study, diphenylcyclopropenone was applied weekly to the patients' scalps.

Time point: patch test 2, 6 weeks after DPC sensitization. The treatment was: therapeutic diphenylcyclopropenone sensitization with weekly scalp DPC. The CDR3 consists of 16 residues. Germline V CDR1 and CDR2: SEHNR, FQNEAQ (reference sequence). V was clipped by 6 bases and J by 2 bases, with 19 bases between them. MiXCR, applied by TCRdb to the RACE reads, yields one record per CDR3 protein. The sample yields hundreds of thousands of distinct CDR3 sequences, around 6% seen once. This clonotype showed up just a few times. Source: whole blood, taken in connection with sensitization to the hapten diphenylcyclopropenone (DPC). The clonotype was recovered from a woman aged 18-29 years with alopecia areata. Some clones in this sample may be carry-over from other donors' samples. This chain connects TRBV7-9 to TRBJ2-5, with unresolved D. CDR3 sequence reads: CASSARGSRDQETQYF. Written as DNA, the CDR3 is TGTGCCAGCAGTGCGCGAGGATCGAGAGATCAAGAGACCCAGTACTTC. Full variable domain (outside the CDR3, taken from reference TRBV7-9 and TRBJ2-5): DTGVSQNPRHKITKRGQNVTFRCDPISEHNRLYWYRQTLGQGPEFLTYFQNEAQLEKSRLLSDRFSAERPKGSFSTLEIQRTEQGDSAMYLCASSARGSRDQETQYFGPGTRLLVL.